The 32 T cell receptor beta chains listed next were all sequenced from one sample in a study of human T cells and chemical hapten exposure. Specified time point: patch test 1, 2 weeks after DPC sensitization. The treatment here: therapeutic diphenylcyclopropenone sensitization with weekly scalp DPC. TCRdb independently ran MiXCR on the RACE reads; one entry per CDR3 protein. The table records fewer than 400,000 distinct CDR3 sequences, around 7% of them present only once. Here the sequenced sample was whole blood, taken in connection with sensitization to the hapten diphenylcyclopropenone (DPC). Source of these receptors: a woman under 30 with alopecia areata. Some clones in this sample may be carry-over from other donors' samples.

There are many counts of this clonotype. This rearrangement joins TRBV11-2 to TRBJ2-7; D remains ambiguous. V gave up 0 bases and J gave up 7 bases, with 10 bases separating them. The CDR3 spans 13 residues. Germline CDR1 reads SGHAT; CDR2 reads FQNNGV. This chain's CDR3 is CASSLDPTSEQYF. The CDR3 nucleotides are TGTGCCAGCAGCTTAGATCCAACCTCGGAGCAGTACTTC.

There are many counts of this clonotype. This chain connects TRBV29-1 to TRBJ1-1, with a tentative D call TRBD1 (5 bases). The CDR3 contains 12 residues. Looked up from germline, CDR1 is SQVTM and CDR2 is ANQGSEA. Trimming left V 3 bases short and J 4 bases short, with 9 bases between. In nucleotides, the CDR3 is TGCAGCGTTGATTTCGGGGGCACTGAAGCTTTCTTT. It yields the protein CSVDFGGTEAFF.

In this sample, this clonotype turned up many times. The chain employs TRBV25-1 and TRBJ1-3, with a possible D match to TRBD1 (5 bases). The V gene's germline CDR1 is MGHDK and CDR2 SYGVNS. CDR3 size: 14 residues. The germline V and J ends were trimmed by 10 bases and 0 bases, with 13 bases remaining between them. CDR3 residues: CATTGVASGNTIYF. For the CDR3, the DNA is TGTGCCACCACGGGGGTCGCCTCTGGAAACACCATATATTTT.

The chain is built from TRBV6-2 or TRBV6-3 and TRBJ2-5; no clear D gene. The germline gives CDR1 MNHEY, CDR2 SVGEGT. The V end lost 10 bases, the J end lost 1 base, and 34 bases lay between the germline ends. The CDR3 runs 20 residues. As DNA, the CDR3 is TGTGCCAAACCGTCGCGAAACCTCAGATTTGACCGGGCCGTCCAAGAGACCCAGTACTTC. It specifies CAKPSRNLRFDRAVQETQYF.

This clonotype turned up a few times. The chain uses TRBV10-3 and TRBJ2-7; 8 bases map to TRBD1. The CDR3 sequence is 15 residues long. Germline trimming cut 2 bases from V and 2 bases from J; bases unmatched to any gene: 5. Germline CDR1 reads ENHRY; CDR2 reads SYGVKD. The CDR3 region has the DNA TGTGCCATCAGTGAGGGTGGACAGGGAACCTACGAGCAGTACTTC. Protein: CAISEGGQGTYEQYF.

V and J are TRBV7-2 and TRBJ2-4; D tentatively reads TRBD1 or TRBD2 (6 bases each). Germline V gene sequence: CDR1 SGHTA, CDR2 FQGNSA. The length of the CDR3 is 17 residues. Between the trimmed V and J ends, which lost 0 bases and 6 bases, there was a span of 18 bases. CDR3 amino acids: CASSLAASWGARNIQYF. DNA for the CDR3: TGTGCCAGCAGCTTAGCGGCTAGCTGGGGGGCCCGAAACATTCAGTACTTC. The variable domain in full, completed from reference TRBV7-2 and TRBJ2-4, reads GAGVSQSPSNKVTEKGKDVELRCDPISGHTALYWYRQSLGQGLEFLIYFQGNSAPDKSGLPSDRFSAERTGGSVSTLTIQRTQQEDSAVYLCASSLAASWGARNIQYFGAGTRLSVL.

This clonotype was seen more than once but under ten times. This chain connects TRBV7-3 to TRBJ1-5; D uncertain. The CDR3 consists of 15 residues. Trimming took off 5 bases at V and 1 base at J, with 12 bases between the two ends. Germline values: CDR1 SGHTA, CDR2 FQGTGA. Here the CDR3 reads CASSTLLDSNQPQHF. The CDR3 DNA reads TGTGCCAGCAGCACTCTACTAGACAGCAATCAGCCCCAGCATTTT.

The chain recombines TRBV20-1 with TRBJ2-1, with D unclear. Germline CDR1 DFQATT, CDR2 SNEGSKA (reference sequence). The CDR3 extends over 10 amino acids. The germline V and J ends were trimmed by 6 bases and 10 bases, with 10 bases remaining between them. The CDR3 reads CSAPELEQFF. The CDR3 coding sequence is TGCAGTGCACCTGAGCTGGAGCAGTTCTTC.

This clonotype was found many times. V and J are TRBV7-2 and TRBJ2-3, with a weak D call TRBD2 (5 bases). Trimming shortened V by 4 bases and J by 4 bases, and 12 bases separated the two germline ends. The germline gives CDR1 SGHTA, CDR2 FQGNSA. The CDR3 covers 14 residues. CDR3 bases: TGTGCCAGCAGCTCCCGGACTGGCTCAGATACGCAGTATTTT. Residues: CASSSRTGSDTQYF.

This clonotype was seen many times. The chain has TRBV2 and TRBJ2-2; 9 nucleotides align to TRBD2. The CDR3 totals 15 residues. Germline CDR1 and CDR2: SNHLY and FYNNEI. The ends lost 7 bases at V and 7 bases at J; junction bases unmatched: 10. The CDR3 sequence: CASTPSGGLRGELFF. The DNA for the CDR3 is TGTGCCAGCACACCCAGCGGGGGGTTGCGCGGGGAGCTGTTTTTT. Looking up the rest from reference TRBV2 and TRBJ2-2 gives the full variable domain: EPEVTQTPSHQVTQMGQEVILRCVPISNHLYFYWYRQILGQKVEFLVSFYNNEISEKSEIFDDQFSVERPDGSNFTLKIRSTKLEDSAMYFCASTPSGGLRGELFFGEGSRLTVL.

A few counts support this clonotype. The chain links TRBV12-3 or TRBV12-4 to TRBJ1-1; 9 positions agree with TRBD1. Trimming took 4 bases from V and 4 from J; bases not matched to a gene: 7. The CDR3 contains 15 residues. The CDR3 bases are TGTGCCAGCAGTTGGACAGGGGCAATTGGCACTGAAGCTTTCTTT. Translating it yields CASSWTGAIGTEAFF.

At least ten counts were recorded for this clonotype. J is TRBJ2-3 and V is TRBV7-6; 9 bases match TRBD2. The V segment lost 5 bases and the J segment 2 bases; nucleotides outside the gene matches: 5. CDR1 and CDR2 (germline): SGHVS, FNYEAQ. The CDR3 sequence is 15 residues long. CDR3 bases: TGTGCCAGCAGCGGGCGGGGGGGCACCACAGATACGCAGTATTTT. Its translation is CASSGRGGTTDTQYF.

This clonotype was observed a few times. This chain links TRBV6-5 with TRBJ2-2; D is ambiguous. The V and J ends lost 5 bases and 4 bases respectively, with 5 bases between them. The CDR3 consists of 12 residues. Germline-derived CDR1 and CDR2 are MNHEY and SVGAGI. In DNA form, the CDR3 reads TGTGCCAGCAGTCGACTCACCGGGGAGCTGTTTTTT. Its translation: CASSRLTGELFF.

This chain joins TRBV29-1 and TRBJ1-1; TRBD1 aligns across 7 bases. Germline CDR1 is SQVTM and CDR2 is ANQGSEA. CDR3 size: 13 residues. J lost 5 bases, V lost 1 base, and 4 bases had no gene match. This CDR3 is CSVEGQGGTEAFF. CDR3 nucleotides: TGCAGCGTTGAAGGGCAGGGGGGGACTGAAGCTTTCTTT.

This clonotype was picked up a small number of times. The chain links TRBV21-1 to TRBJ1-4; the table names TRBD1, a call not compared with the DNA. TRBV21-1 is reported as a pseudogene. This CDR3 is 13 amino acids long. The CDR3 DNA reads TGTGCCATCCTCCCGGGGGGGCAAGAAAAACTGTTTTTT. Translation gives CAILPGGQEKLFF.

This clonotype was recorded a few times. One junction end does not reproduce the germline sequence, and a read error may be involved. This chain links TRBV11-1 with TRBJ2-1; 10 bases are a match to TRBD2. Germline CDR1 reads SGHAT; CDR2 reads FQDESV (reference sequence). The CDR3 loop spans 15 amino acids. This CDR3 reads CASSLAGVSYNEQFF. The CDR3 DNA follows: TGTGCCAGCAGCCTAGCGGGGGTATCCTACAATGAGCAGTTCTTC.

The chain joins TRBV5-1 to TRBJ2-5; 9 nucleotides line up with TRBD1. The CDR3 length is 15 residues. Germline CDR1 reads SGHRS; CDR2 reads YFSETQ. Trimming took 4 bases from V and 4 from J; bases not matched to a gene: 8. The CDR3 loop is CASSTPETGGETQYF. The CDR3 coding sequence is TGCGCCAGCAGCACCCCGGAGACAGGGGGAGAGACCCAGTACTTC.

The rearrangement joins TRBV6-2 or TRBV6-3 to TRBJ2-2; 7 positions match TRBD1. Losses at the gene ends were 0 bases for V and 0 bases for J; bases not matched to a gene: 4. Germline-derived CDR1 and CDR2 are MNHEY and SVGEGT. This CDR3 has 17 residues. The CDR3 spells CASSYSTTGTNTGELFF. The CDR3 nucleotides are TGTGCCAGCAGTTACTCCACGACAGGGACGAACACCGGGGAGCTGTTTTTT.

V is TRBV5-1 and J is TRBJ2-3; 9 bases match TRBD2. CDR3 size: 14 residues. CDR1 and CDR2 (germline): SGHRS, YFSETQ. The junction had 5 bases not matched to a gene; V was cut back by 4 bases and J by 5 bases. The CDR3, as DNA: TGCGCCAGCAGCACGGGACTAGCTGTAGATACGCAGTATTTT. Its protein product is CASSTGLAVDTQYF.

A few counts support this clonotype. At one of its ends the junction is not consistent with the germline gene, which may arise from a read error. V usage is TRBV7-2 and J usage is TRBJ2-4; D unresolved. The CDR3 extends over 13 amino acids. CDR1 SGHTA and CDR2 FQGNSA come from the germline V gene. The CDR3 DNA sequence: TGTGCCAGCAGCTTAGCGTATGACTCGCTAAGAGAATTC. Amino acids: CASSLAYDSLREF.

V and J are TRBV5-6 and TRBJ2-3, with TRBD2 matching over 10 bases. The CDR3 is 16 amino acids. Germline-derived CDR1 and CDR2 are SGHDT and YYEEEE. Trimming at V came to 2 bases and at J to 5 bases, leaving 8 bases not matched to a gene. The CDR3 is CASSFELAGTGDTQYF. As DNA, the CDR3 is TGTGCCAGCAGCTTCGAACTAGCGGGGACAGGAGATACGCAGTATTTT.

The chain links TRBV9 to TRBJ2-7; D is uncertain. CDR1 is SGDLS and CDR2 is YYNGEE in the germline V gene. The length of the CDR3 is 14 residues. V lost 2 bases and J 0 bases, leaving 9 bases between the germline ends. CDR3 loop: CASSVGSYSYEQYF. CDR3 DNA sequence: TGTGCCAGCAGCGTCGGTAGTTACTCCTACGAGCAGTACTTC.

J is TRBJ1-1 and V is TRBV7-2, with D tentatively TRBD1 (6 bases). V lost 3 bases and J 1 base, leaving 9 bases between the germline ends. CDR1 and CDR2 from the germline V gene are SGHTA and FQGNSA. The CDR3 is 14 residues long. CDR3 sequence reads: CASSFRTENTEAFF. CDR3 coding DNA: TGTGCCAGCAGCTTTCGGACAGAGAACACTGAAGCTTTCTTT.

At least ten counts were recorded for this clonotype. The rearrangement joins TRBV12-3 or TRBV12-4 to TRBJ2-1, with TRBD1 as a possible D gene (5 bases). This CDR3 comprises 14 residues. With 6 bases removed from V and 6 bases from J, the gap between germline ends came to 15 bases. Here the CDR3 reads CASRPTGSGNEQFF. The CDR3 nucleotides read TGTGCCAGCAGACCCACAGGCTCCGGCAATGAGCAGTTCTTC.

At least ten counts were recorded for this clonotype. The CDR3 DNA follows: TGCGCCAGCCAGCAGGACAGTTCTCGGCCCCAGCATTTT. Encoded protein: CASQQDSSRPQHF. The V and J genes are TRBV4-1 and TRBJ1-5, with D maybe TRBD1 (6 bases). The CDR3 totals 13 residues. The V end was cut by 8 bases, the J end by 9 bases, with 17 bases between. Germline loops: CDR1 MGHRA, CDR2 YSYEKL.

This clonotype was seen ten or more times. The rearrangement uses TRBV6-5 and TRBJ1-1; D is perhaps TRBD1 (6 bases). The CDR3 is 13 residues long. The germline V and J ends were trimmed by 2 bases and 10 bases, with 14 bases remaining between them. Germline V gene lookup returns CDR1 MNHEY and CDR2 SVGAGI. The CDR3 is CASSYTGGAGAFF. In DNA form, the CDR3 reads TGTGCCAGCAGTTACACTGGGGGGGCCGGAGCTTTCTTT.

This clonotype has just a few counts. The chain is built from TRBV12-3 or TRBV12-4 and TRBJ1-2; D might be TRBD1 (5 bases). This CDR3 spans 12 amino acids. V lost 3 bases, J lost 4 bases, and 6 bases lay in between. DNA for the CDR3: TGTGCCAGCAGTTTGACAGTCTATGGCTACACCTTC. Residues: CASSLTVYGYTF.

This clonotype was seen more than once but under ten times. This rearrangement joins TRBV6-2 or TRBV6-3 to TRBJ1-1; a weak D match, TRBD1 (6 bases). V lost 5 bases and J lost 5, with 12 bases in between. The germline V gene encodes CDR1 MNHEY and CDR2 SVGEGT. This CDR3 region has 13 residues. CDR3 amino acids: CASSTQGGTEAFF. The CDR3 DNA reads TGTGCCAGCAGTACACAGGGAGGAACTGAAGCTTTCTTT.

This sequence joins TRBV24-1 and TRBJ2-5, with 8 bases that match TRBD1. Per the germline V gene, CDR1 is KGHDR and CDR2 is SFDVKD. The CDR3 extends over 16 amino acids. With 2 bases clipped from V and 1 base from J, the junction kept 5 bases outside the gene matches. The CDR3 spells CATSDSTGASQETQYF. In DNA form, the CDR3 reads TGTGCCACCAGTGATTCGACAGGGGCATCCCAAGAGACCCAGTACTTC.

The chain joins TRBV20-1 to TRBJ1-2; D is possibly TRBD1 (5 bases). This CDR3 comprises 13 residues. The V end lost 0 bases, the J end lost 2 bases, and 7 bases lay between the germline ends. Germline V gene data show CDR1 as DFQATT and CDR2 as SNEGSKA (reference sequence). In DNA, the CDR3 is TGCAGTGCTAGAGATCCAGGGAACTATGGCTACACCTTC. This translates into CSARDPGNYGYTF.

This clonotype appeared many times. This chain connects TRBV28 to TRBJ2-7, with D unresolved. Looked up from germline, CDR1 is MDHEN and CDR2 is SYDVKM. With 6 bases removed from V and 1 base from J, the gap between germline ends came to 22 bases. There are 17 residues in the CDR3. DNA of the CDR3: TGTGCCAGCAGCTCCGCTGGATGGGGAAAGGAGTCCTACGAGCAGTACTTC. Amino acid sequence: CASSSAGWGKESYEQYF.

The genes are TRBV2 and TRBJ2-1; D unclear. The V gene lost 11 bases and the J gene lost 3 bases, with 8 bases spanning the gap. This CDR3 region has 11 residues. The germline gives CDR1 SNHLY, CDR2 FYNNEI. The CDR3 loop reads CALGDYNEQFF. CDR3 nucleotides: TGTGCCTTGGGCGACTACAATGAGCAGTTCTTC.